This T cell receptor (beta chain) was found in a study of identical twins (dated by TCRdb to the mid-2010s). In terms of the full investigation: To test whether fetal clonotypes persist, this study deep-sequenced TCR alpha and beta repertoires from monozygotic twins, from unrelated adults of various ages, and from cord blood. Replicate twin experiments were performed at different times using different library preparation protocols to rule out contamination. Overall study outcomes, separate from this receptor: Because the same donors could not be followed over many years, the conclusions relied on cross-sectional statistical analysis. Fewer insertions were carried by abundant cord blood beta clonotypes; a weaker similar trend was observed in young adult naive repertoires, while no such trend was observed in memory repertoires. The excess sharing between twins in beta out-of-frame sequences was weaker because fewer shared sequences reduced the signal-to-noise ratio. Out-of-frame TCR alpha sequences shared between twins showed an excess of low generation-probability sequences compared with coincidental sharing between unrelated individuals. Recombination models systematically underestimated out-of-frame TCR alpha sharing in monozygotic twins but agreed with sharing between unrelated individuals. Invariant T cells such as MAIT and iNKT could partly confound zero-insertion analyses, though diverse VJ usage argued against this for most clonotypes.

This clonotype came up a few times. Its antigen remains unidentified. Per-base quality was not reported, and no clone a single base away is much larger than it. All donors were healthy Caucasians. Three unrelated non-twin adults were additionally sequenced: a male aged 18 to 30, a male aged 50 to 59 and a female aged 50 to 59. Miltenyi CD45RO+ enrichment and human naive T-cell isolation kits were used to isolate memory (CD45RO+) and naive T cells from PBMC. V and J are trimmed by 0 bases and 8 bases, and the gene matches miss 9 bases of the junction. The CDR3 runs 15 amino acids, cysteine and phenylalanine included. This entry keeps only the CDR3 DNA: 45 bases, framed from base 1. The germline V gene provides CDR1 LGHNA and CDR2 YNFKEQ. Preparation of the library involved 5' RACE. TCRdb lists the instrument as Illumina HiSeq 2000. A universal primer binding site was introduced by template switching, and a unique molecular identifier was present in the final cDNA, enabling accurate counting of TCR cDNA molecules. Specific primers in the conserved constant-segment region were used to synthesize first-strand cDNA for TCR alpha and beta chains. Each cDNA library was double barcoded, with a SMART-Mk sample barcode plus Illumina barcodes, to control for contamination. TruSeq adapter sequences and Illumina sample barcodes were added in two successive PCR steps. The Illumina HiSeq platform was used with custom primers to sequence TCR alpha and beta cDNA libraries. On the study's bioinformatics: MiGEC was used to process raw reads and extract unique molecular identifiers, and MiXCR was used to find CDR3 positions. Recombination models were inferred per individual with the repgenHMM and IGoR tools using an EM algorithm. The analysis of shared clonotypes was done with the tcR package in R, with sharing normalized by the product of cloneset sizes. To study raw recombination without the effects of thymic and clonal selection, out-of-frame nonproductive sequences were analyzed. TCRdb reanalyzed the raw reads on its own, using fastp at Q25 for trimming and MiXCR for clone calling, and kept in-frame beta chains. Rows are unified per CDR3 protein, each entry keeping the most common DNA and genes. The V and J calls here are based on TCRdb, not the publication. For this sample the table gives around 670,000 distinct CDR3 sequences, of which roughly 6.2% were detected only once. The top ten constitute around 1.7% of the sample.

The V and J genes are TRBV4-2 and TRBJ1-1; 7 bases in the middle match TRBD1. This TCR came from a young man in good health. Sequencing was done on a sample of naive T cells sorted from blood. According to the study, the label for this sample's cell subset or site signals: cells isolated with a human naive T-cell isolation kit. CDR3 loop: CASSQEGGPTVEAFF. Here is the DNA: TGTGCCAGCAGCCAAGAAGGGGGCCCAACCGTGGAAGCTTTCTTT.